This T cell receptor beta chain was profiled in a study of T-cell memory formation after mild COVID-19. Using its own MiXCR run on the 5' RACE reads, TCRdb lists one record per CDR3 protein. The top ten clones hold 20% to 25% of a sample with 350,000 or so distinct CDR3 sequences, approximately 12% of them seen once. Germline V gives CDR1 MGHRA, CDR2 YSYEKL. CDR3 length: 12 amino acids. Trimming cost V 4 bases and J 10 bases, with 10 bases left between them. This sequence originates from a man between 18 and 35 years old who had mild COVID-19 (a few samples of this study predate the infection). Cell type and time point are not known. Input material: PBMCs or a T cell subset sorted from them (not recorded which). The chain is built from TRBV4-1 and TRBJ1-4; D uncertain. The CDR3 here is CASSPALGKLFF. CDR3 coding DNA: TGCGCCAGCAGCCCCGCCCTCGGAAAACTGTTTTTT.